This TCR beta chain was sequenced in a study of CD8 T cells in ankylosing spondylitis. Whole-study findings and limits: Disease-linked clones, CD8+, were relatively rare in peripheral blood. Significantly higher representation of disease-linked clones was reported for matched ankylosing spondylitis synovial fluid. Both synovial fluid and blood in reactive arthritis had previously been reported to carry some motif variants. A TCR beta motif of 8 or 9 highly homologous variants appeared characteristic of ankylosing spondylitis blood.

This CDR3 region has 14 residues. V was pared by 0 bases and J by 4 bases, with 7 bases between. For TCR beta, libraries came from quantitative 5'-RACE with molecular barcodes. TCRdb processed the 5' RACE reads anew with MiXCR; each CDR3 protein has one entry. Here the sample spans around 94,000 distinct CDR3 sequences, just under 9% being singletons. This clonotype was counted many times. What it binds is not known. This chain links TRBV12-3 or TRBV12-4 with TRBJ2-1; D uncertain. The receptor comes from a male donor with ankylosing spondylitis. The source material was blood, either unsorted or a sorted T cell fraction (not recorded which). The CDR3 DNA reads as TGTGCCAGCAGTTTAGCGGAGCAATACAATGAGCAGTTCTTC. It is translated as CASSLAEQYNEQFF.